Listed below are T cell receptor beta chains from one sample, sequenced in a study of CD8 T cells in ankylosing spondylitis. TCRdb re-called the 5' RACE reads through MiXCR, storing one row per CDR3 protein. There are under 450,000 distinct CDR3 sequences in the sample; over 15% occur only once, and over 0.9% lies in the top ten. Sequenced: blood, either unsorted or a sorted T cell fraction (not recorded which). These receptors all stem from a male donor with ankylosing spondylitis. CDR3s include the opening cysteine and the closing phenylalanine or tryptophan. The D gene is left open where the match is weak. Size values are once, few and many counts, or a class for expanded clones, and some rows have none.

v_call	clone_size	j_call	d_call	cdr3_aa	cdr3_nt
TRBV29-1	few	TRBJ2-3	TRBD2	CSVEVASGSVDTQYF	TGCAGCGTTGAAGTGGCTAGCGGGAGTGTGGATACGCAGTATTTT
TRBV5-1	-	TRBJ2-1	TRBD2	CASSQGTSGVSYNEQFF	TGCGCCAGCAGCCAAGGGACTAGCGGGGTCTCCTACAATGAGCAGTTCTTC
TRBV7-2	few	TRBJ2-1	TRBD1	CASSLRDRFYNEQFF	TGTGCCAGCAGCTTAAGGGACAGATTCTACAATGAGCAGTTCTTC
TRBV4-3	-	TRBJ1-1	-	CASSQERDALSTEAFF	TGCGCCAGCAGCCAAGAACGGGACGCCTTGTCCACTGAAGCTTTCTTT
TRBV27	few	TRBJ2-4	-	CASSRDGTVKNIQYF	TGTGCCAGCAGCCGAGACGGGACTGTTAAAAACATTCAGTACTTC
TRBV20-1	many	TRBJ2-4	-	CSAIWSGKNIQYF	TGCAGTGCTATATGGAGCGGAAAAAACATTCAGTACTTC
TRBV12-3/TRBV12-4	few	TRBJ2-7	-	CASSFLSFPQYF	TGTGCCAGCAGTTTTTTGAGTTTTCCTCAGTACTTC
TRBV7-3	few	TRBJ2-2	-	CASRPATRGTTGELFF	TGTGCCAGCAGGCCTGCGACTAGGGGGACCACCGGGGAGCTGTTTTTT
TRBV15	-	TRBJ1-5	-	CATSRQGGTNQPQHF	TGTGCCACCAGCAGACAGGGAGGCACAAATCAGCCCCAGCATTTT
TRBV3-1	few	TRBJ2-1	-	CASSQTRNEQFF	TGTGCCAGCAGCCAAACTAGGAATGAGCAGTTCTTC
TRBV5-4	-	TRBJ1-2	-	CASSLRQFQYGYTF	TGTGCCAGCAGCTTGCGACAGTTTCAATATGGCTACACCTTC
TRBV5-8	-	TRBJ2-7	-	CASRPLATYEQYF	TGTGCCAGCAGACCTCTAGCGACCTACGAGCAGTACTTC
TRBV5-6	few	TRBJ2-1	-	CASSLEDGGPYNEQFF	TGTGCCAGCAGCTTGGAGGACGGGGGCCCCTACAATGAGCAGTTCTTC
TRBV7-8	-	TRBJ2-1	-	CASSIKGGVVSYNEQFF	TGTGCCAGCAGCATCAAGGGGGGGGTAGTATCCTACAATGAGCAGTTCTTC
TRBV12-3/TRBV12-4	-	TRBJ1-5	-	CASSLGQIQPQHF	TGTGCCAGCAGTTTAGGGCAAATACAGCCCCAGCATTTT
TRBV18	-	TRBJ2-3	TRBD2	CASSLGEGHTDTQYF	TGTGCCAGCTCACTCGGGGAGGGTCACACAGATACGCAGTATTTT
TRBV19	few	TRBJ2-1	-	CASSPPRGYEQFF	TGTGCCAGTAGTCCGCCCCGAGGGTATGAGCAGTTCTTC
TRBV4-1	few	TRBJ1-2	-	CASSPQERGNYGYTF	TGCGCCAGCAGCCCCCAGGAAAGGGGTAACTATGGCTACACCTTC
TRBV29-1	-	TRBJ1-1	TRBD1	CSVDRQGAHTEAFF	TGCAGCGTTGACAGACAGGGGGCGCACACTGAAGCTTTCTTT
TRBV10-3	many	TRBJ1-1	-	CAISEWTVNTEAFF	TGTGCCATCAGTGAGTGGACGGTGAACACTGAAGCTTTCTTT
TRBV3-1	-	TRBJ1-1	-	CASSSRGGDVAFF	TGTGCCAGCAGCTCGAGGGGGGGGGACGTGGCTTTCTTT
TRBV4-1	few	TRBJ2-7	-	CASSLTTGPLEQYF	TGCGCCAGCAGCCTCACAACAGGTCCCCTCGAGCAGTACTTC
TRBV5-1	few	TRBJ1-1	-	CASRLDNMNTEAFF	TGCGCCAGCAGGTTGGACAACATGAACACTGAAGCTTTCTTT
TRBV20-1	few	TRBJ1-1	-	CSAGGPLGPEAFF	TGCAGTGCTGGCGGGCCTCTAGGCCCTGAAGCTTTCTTT
TRBV20-1	few	TRBJ2-3	-	CSASRDISTDTQYF	TGCAGTGCTAGCCGGGACATAAGCACAGATACGCAGTATTTT
TRBV7-3	-	TRBJ2-1	TRBD2	CASRLAGGLDEQFF	TGTGCCTCCAGACTAGCGGGGGGCCTCGATGAGCAGTTCTTC
TRBV10-3	-	TRBJ1-6	TRBD1	CAISAETGIGSPLHF	TGTGCCATCAGCGCTGAGACAGGGATAGGGTCACCCCTCCACTTT
TRBV7-3	few	TRBJ2-1	TRBD1	CASSPGGVHYEQFF	TGTGCCAGCAGCCCAGGGGGAGTTCACTATGAGCAGTTCTTC
TRBV3-1	few	TRBJ2-7	-	CASSHTGQGHSEQYF	TGTGCCAGCAGCCACACCGGCCAAGGGCATTCCGAGCAGTACTTC
TRBV5-1	few	TRBJ1-1	TRBD1	CASSRTLRQGGNTEAFF	TGCGCCAGCAGCAGGACCTTGAGACAGGGTGGGAACACTGAAGCTTTCTTT
TRBV20-1	few	TRBJ2-1	-	CSASSGNEQFF	TGCAGTGCTAGTTCAGGGAATGAGCAGTTCTTC
TRBV20-1	-	TRBJ2-5	-	CSAMTSEETQYF	TGCAGTGCCATGACAAGCGAAGAGACCCAGTACTTC
TRBV29-1	many	TRBJ1-1	-	CSTEWVSGTEAFF	TGCAGCACAGAATGGGTTTCGGGCACTGAAGCTTTCTTT
TRBV25-1	many	TRBJ2-6	-	CASGPWGANVLTF	TGTGCCAGCGGCCCGTGGGGGGCCAACGTCCTGACTTTC
TRBV4-1	-	TRBJ1-4	-	CASSWSTNEKLFF	TGCGCCAGCAGTTGGTCAACTAATGAAAAACTGTTTTTT
TRBV6-1	-	TRBJ2-3	-	CASSDLVGGSTDTQYF	TGTGCCAGCAGTGACCTCGTAGGTGGTAGCACAGATACGCAGTATTTT
TRBV5-1	-	TRBJ2-2	TRBD2	CASSDSGTSHTGELFF	TGCGCCAGCAGCGACTCCGGGACTAGTCACACCGGGGAGCTGTTTTTT
TRBV28	-	TRBJ2-7	-	CASRETGLYEQYF	TGTGCCAGTCGGGAGACAGGGCTCTACGAGCAGTACTTC
TRBV20-1	-	TRBJ1-2	TRBD1	CIPGQGNDGYTF	TGCATACCAGGACAGGGTAATGATGGCTACACCTTC
TRBV18	few	TRBJ1-2	TRBD1	CASSPTGVEPPSYTF	TGTGCCAGCTCACCAACAGGGGTTGAGCCTCCCAGCTACACCTTC
TRBV6-1	few	TRBJ2-3	-	CASTPRWGTDTQYF	TGTGCCAGCACCCCCCGGTGGGGAACAGATACGCAGTATTTT
TRBV11-2	-	TRBJ2-1	-	CASSLDRGNYNEQFF	TGTGCCAGCAGCTTAGATCGTGGGAACTACAATGAGCAGTTCTTC